This TCR beta chain came from a study of cytomegalovirus exposure and HLA in healthy donors. Study summary: Within the Caucasian-associated ancestry cluster were around 80% of the roughly 400 genotyped donors.

The donors (healthy individuals) were bone marrow donors. The PCR was carried out with 60 Vbeta primers and 13 Jbeta primers. Here immunoSEQ multiplex PCR was the method, and the copy in TCRdb shows in-frame clones only, minus some. The sample shows around 75,000 clones, about four fifths of them seen only once. Unmatched junction bases numbered 6, after V lost 2 bases and J lost 2 bases. The CDR3 is 15 residues long. CDR1 and CDR2 (germline): SGDLS, YYNGEE. The sample comprised PBMCs. The J gene is TRBJ2-5, the V gene TRBV9; 7 bases align to TRBD1. The source is a man aged 35 to 55 in good health and CMV-seronegative. CDR3 sequence: CASSVRDRSQETQYF. In DNA form, the CDR3 reads TGTGCCAGCAGCGTCAGGGACAGATCTCAAGAGACCCAGTACTTC.